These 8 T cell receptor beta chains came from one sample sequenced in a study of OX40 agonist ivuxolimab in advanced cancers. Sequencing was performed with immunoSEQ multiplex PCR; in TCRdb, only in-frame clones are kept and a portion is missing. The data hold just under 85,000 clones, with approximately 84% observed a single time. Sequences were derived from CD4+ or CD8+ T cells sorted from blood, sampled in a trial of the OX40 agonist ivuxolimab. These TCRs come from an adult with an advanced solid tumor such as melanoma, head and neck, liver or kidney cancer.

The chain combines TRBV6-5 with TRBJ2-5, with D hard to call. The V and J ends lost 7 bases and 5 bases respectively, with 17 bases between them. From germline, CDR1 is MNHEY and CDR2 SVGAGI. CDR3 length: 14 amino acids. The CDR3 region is CASNGRSPPETQYF. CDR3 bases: TGTGCCAGCAACGGACGCTCACCCCCGGAGACCCAGTACTTC.

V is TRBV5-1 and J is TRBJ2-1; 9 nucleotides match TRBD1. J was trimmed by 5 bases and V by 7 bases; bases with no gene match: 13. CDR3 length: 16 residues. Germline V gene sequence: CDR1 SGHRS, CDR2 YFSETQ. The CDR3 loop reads CASERIPGQGNNEQFF. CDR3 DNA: TGCGCCAGCGAGAGGATCCCGGGACAGGGAAACAATGAGCAGTTCTTC.

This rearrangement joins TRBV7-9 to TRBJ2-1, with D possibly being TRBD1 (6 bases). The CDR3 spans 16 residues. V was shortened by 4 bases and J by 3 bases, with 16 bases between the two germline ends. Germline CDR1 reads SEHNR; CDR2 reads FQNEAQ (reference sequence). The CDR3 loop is CASSSQTGFRYNEQFF. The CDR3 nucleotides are TGTGCCAGCAGCTCCCAGACAGGATTTCGCTACAATGAGCAGTTCTTC.

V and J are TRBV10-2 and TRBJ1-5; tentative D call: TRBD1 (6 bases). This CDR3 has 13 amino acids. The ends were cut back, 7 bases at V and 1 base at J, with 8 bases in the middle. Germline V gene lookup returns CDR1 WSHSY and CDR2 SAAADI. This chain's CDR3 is CASKGGSNQPQHF. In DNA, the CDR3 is TGCGCCAGCAAGGGGGGAAGCAATCAGCCCCAGCATTTT.

CDR3 loop: CASSLTGEVGNQPQHF. DNA for the CDR3: TGTGCCAGCAGTTTGACAGGGGAAGTAGGCAATCAGCCCCAGCATTTT. This chain connects TRBV6-5 to TRBJ1-5; 8 positions match TRBD1. The CDR3 sequence is 16 residues long. V shed 4 bases and J 2 bases; nucleotides not matched to a gene: 7. CDR1 and CDR2 from the germline V gene are MNHEY and SVGAGI.

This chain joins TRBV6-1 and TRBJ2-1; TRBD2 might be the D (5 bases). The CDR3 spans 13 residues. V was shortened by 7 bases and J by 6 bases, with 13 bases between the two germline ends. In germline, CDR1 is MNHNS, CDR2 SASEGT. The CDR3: CASIASSSNEQFF. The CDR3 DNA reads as TGTGCCAGCATCGCCTCTAGCAGCAATGAGCAGTTCTTC.

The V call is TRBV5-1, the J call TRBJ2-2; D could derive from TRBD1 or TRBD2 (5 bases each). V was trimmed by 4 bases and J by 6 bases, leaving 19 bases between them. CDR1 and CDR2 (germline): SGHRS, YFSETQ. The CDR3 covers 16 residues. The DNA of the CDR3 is TGCGCCAGCAGCCCCTTGGGACCGCCGAATTCCGGGGAGCTGTTTTTT. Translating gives CASSPLGPPNSGELFF.

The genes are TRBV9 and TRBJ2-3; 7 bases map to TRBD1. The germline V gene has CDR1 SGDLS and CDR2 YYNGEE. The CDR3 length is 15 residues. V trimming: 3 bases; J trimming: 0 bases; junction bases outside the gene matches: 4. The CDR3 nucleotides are TGTGCCAGCAGCGCGATGACAGGGAGCACAGATACGCAGTATTTT. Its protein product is CASSAMTGSTDTQYF. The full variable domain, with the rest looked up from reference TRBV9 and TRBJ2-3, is DSGVTQTPKHLITATGQRVTLRCSPRSGDLSVYWYQQSLDQGLQFLIQYYNGEERAKGNILERFSAQQFPDLHSELNLSSLELGDSALYFCASSAMTGSTDTQYFGPGTRLTVL.